This is a list of T cell receptor beta chains from one sample in a study of cytomegalovirus exposure and HLA in healthy donors. Clones were read by immunoSEQ multiplex PCR, and TCRdb kept only the in-frame ones, dropping some. Here the sample spans around 240,000 clones, 90% being singletons. Sequencing was performed on PBMCs. These receptors were taken from a woman aged 18-29 years in good health and CMV-seronegative. CDR3s include the opening cysteine and the closing phenylalanine or tryptophan. D genes are given only for firm matches. Clone sizes are given selectively: once, few, many, or a class where the clone is expanded.

size: NA
V: TRBV11-1
J: TRBJ2-7
D: NA
DNA: TGTGCCAGCAGCGCCACAGGGGGGGCCTACGAGCAGTACTTC
CDR3: CASSATGGAYEQYF

size: NA
V: TRBV15
J: TRBJ2-7
D: NA
DNA: TGTGCCACCAGCAGAGATTCCAGCGAGCAGTACTTC
CDR3: CATSRDSSEQYF

size: NA
V: TRBV28
J: TRBJ1-2
D: NA
DNA: TGTGCCAGCAGTTTATCCTCGGACAGCCTGTATGGCTACACCTTC
CDR3: CASSLSSDSLYGYTF

size: NA
V: TRBV6-6
J: TRBJ2-7
D: NA
DNA: TGTGCCAGCAGTTACTTGGCCCCCTCAGAGCAGTACTTC
CDR3: CASSYLAPSEQYF

size: NA
V: TRBV9
J: TRBJ1-2
D: NA
DNA: TGTGCCAGCAGCGATAGTGCAGCAGGGAACTATGGCTACACCTTC
CDR3: CASSDSAAGNYGYTF

size: NA
V: TRBV11-2
J: TRBJ1-1
D: NA
DNA: TGTGCCAGCAGCTTAAGTCCTGTTTCCGAGTCCTGGGCTTTCTTT
CDR3: CASSLSPVSESWAFF

size: NA
V: TRBV28
J: TRBJ1-2
D: NA
DNA: TGTGCCAGCAGTACTCAGGGTGCGGCCACCTTC
CDR3: CASSTQGAATF

size: once
V: TRBV5-1
J: TRBJ2-2
D: TRBD1
DNA: TGCGCCAGCGGGCGGGGGACAGGGCGGATCACCGGGGAGCTGTTTTTT
CDR3: CASGRGTGRITGELFF

size: NA
V: TRBV4-2
J: TRBJ1-4
D: TRBD1
DNA: TGTGCCAGCAGCCAAGACGGTGACAGGGGTAATGAAAAACTGTTTTTT
CDR3: CASSQDGDRGNEKLFF

size: NA
V: TRBV11-3
J: TRBJ2-1
D: TRBD2
DNA: TGTGCCAGCAGCTTAGGTGGTATAGCGGGGGTAGAAGACAATGAGCAGTTCTTC
CDR3: CASSLGGIAGVEDNEQFF

size: NA
V: TRBV5-6
J: TRBJ2-7
D: NA
DNA: TGTGCCAGCAGCTTGTTTCAACGACAGGTGGGGCTTACCGAGCAGTACTTC
CDR3: CASSLFQRQVGLTEQYF

size: NA
V: TRBV27
J: TRBJ1-3
D: NA
DNA: TGTGCCAGCAGCCCGACGGGGAGCTCTGGAAACACCATATATTTT
CDR3: CASSPTGSSGNTIYF

size: NA
V: TRBV11-2
J: TRBJ1-6
D: NA
DNA: TGTGCCAGCAGCCAAAACCCAGGGTTGAGTTCACCCCTCCACTTT
CDR3: CASSQNPGLSSPLHF

size: NA
V: TRBV2
J: TRBJ1-5
D: NA
DNA: TGTGCCAGCAGGGCTAACAGGGCAGGCAATCAGCCCCAGCATTTT
CDR3: CASRANRAGNQPQHF

size: NA
V: TRBV6-5
J: TRBJ1-6
D: TRBD1
DNA: TGTGCCAGCAGTCCGGACAGGTTTAGTTCACCCCTCCACTTT
CDR3: CASSPDRFSSPLHF

size: NA
V: TRBV6-1
J: TRBJ2-5
D: TRBD2
DNA: TGTGCCAGCAGTTCTGGGACTAGGCAAGAGACCCAGTACTTC
CDR3: CASSSGTRQETQYF

size: NA
V: TRBV10-3
J: TRBJ2-2
D: NA
DNA: TGTGCCACCACGAACACCGGGGAGCTGTTTTTT
CDR3: CATTNTGELFF

size: NA
V: TRBV27
J: TRBJ1-2
D: NA
DNA: TGTGCCAGCAGTAAAGGGACCGCAGGGGACGGCTACACCTTC
CDR3: CASSKGTAGDGYTF

size: NA
V: TRBV6-6
J: TRBJ1-2
D: TRBD1
DNA: TGTGCCAGCAGTGAGGGGACAGTGGGCTACACCTTC
CDR3: CASSEGTVGYTF

size: NA
V: TRBV10-3
J: TRBJ2-1
D: TRBD1
DNA: TGTGCCATCAGTGGTGACAGGGGGCTCTACAATGAGCAGTTCTTC
CDR3: CAISGDRGLYNEQFF

size: NA
V: TRBV2
J: TRBJ1-1
D: NA
DNA: TGTGCCAGCAGTGAAGCGCTTCTGGGGGGACCGGCTTTCTTT
CDR3: CASSEALLGGPAFF

size: NA
V: TRBV5-4
J: TRBJ1-1
D: TRBD1
DNA: TGTGCCAGCAGCCGTCAGGGGGTGGGCACTGAAGCTTTCTTT
CDR3: CASSRQGVGTEAFF

size: once
V: TRBV9
J: TRBJ2-5
D: TRBD1
DNA: TGTGCCAGCAGCGTAGCGGGACAGCTCCAAGAGACCCAGTACTTC
CDR3: CASSVAGQLQETQYF

size: once
V: TRBV5-4
J: TRBJ2-3
D: NA
DNA: TGTGCCAGCAGCTTGTTCGCAGATACGCAGTATTTT
CDR3: CASSLFADTQYF

size: NA
V: TRBV30
J: TRBJ2-3
D: NA
DNA: TGTGCCTGGAGTGTACCCGGACTAACAGATACGCAGTATTTT
CDR3: CAWSVPGLTDTQYF

size: few
V: TRBV28
J: TRBJ1-2
D: NA
DNA: TGTGCCAGTTCAGGTTGGGGCTACACCTTC
CDR3: CASSGWGYTF

size: NA
V: TRBV6-6
J: TRBJ1-3
D: NA
DNA: TGTGCCAGCAGTTCCGGGGTAGGAAACACCATATATTTT
CDR3: CASSSGVGNTIYF

size: NA
V: TRBV5-4
J: TRBJ2-5
D: TRBD1
DNA: TGTGCCAGCAGCGGGTGGACAGGAGTGACCCAGTACTTC
CDR3: CASSGWTGVTQYF

size: NA
V: TRBV4-1
J: TRBJ2-1
D: TRBD1
DNA: TGCGCCAGCAGCCAGAGACAGGGGGGATGGAATGAGCAGTTCTTC
CDR3: CASSQRQGGWNEQFF

size: NA
V: TRBV4-3
J: TRBJ2-5
D: TRBD2
DNA: TGCGCCAGCAGCCAAGATTGGCGGGGGGGTGAAGAGACCCAGTACTTC
CDR3: CASSQDWRGGEETQYF

size: NA
V: TRBV5-1
J: TRBJ2-1
D: NA
DNA: TGCGCCAGCAGCCTATCGCCGACAGCCACCTACAATGAGCAGTTCTTC
CDR3: CASSLSPTATYNEQFF

size: NA
V: TRBV15
J: TRBJ2-1
D: TRBD2
DNA: TGTGCCACCAGCAGAGGTAGGAGCGGGGGGGCGCGGGAGCAGTTCTTC
CDR3: CATSRGRSGGAREQFF

size: NA
V: TRBV28
J: TRBJ2-3
D: NA
DNA: TGTGCCAGCAGTTTATGGGGGCCTAGCACAGATACGCAGTATTTT
CDR3: CASSLWGPSTDTQYF

size: NA
V: TRBV6-5
J: TRBJ1-6
D: NA
DNA: TGTGCCAGCAGTTACTCTGCGGCGCTCTATAATTCACCCCTCCACTTT
CDR3: CASSYSAALYNSPLHF

size: NA
V: TRBV5-1
J: TRBJ1-1
D: NA
DNA: TGCGCCAGCAGCTTTAGATCTCAGAACACTGAAGCTTTCTTT
CDR3: CASSFRSQNTEAFF

size: NA
V: TRBV4-3
J: TRBJ2-1
D: TRBD1
DNA: TGCGCCAGCAGCCAAGATAAAGGCTTTGGGACAGGGCATGAGCAGTTCTTC
CDR3: CASSQDKGFGTGHEQFF

size: NA
V: TRBV27
J: TRBJ2-5
D: NA
DNA: TGTGCCAGCAGTTTAGGCCATGGGCGGGGTGGTCTCGAGACCCAGTACTTC
CDR3: CASSLGHGRGGLETQYF

size: few
V: TRBV7-9
J: TRBJ2-7
D: TRBD1
DNA: TGTGCCAGCAGGACAGGGACGGCCTACGAGCAGTACTTC
CDR3: CASRTGTAYEQYF

size: NA
V: TRBV2
J: TRBJ1-1
D: NA
DNA: TGTGCCAGCAGTCTACAGGGAGCGATGAACACTGAAGCTTTCTTT
CDR3: CASSLQGAMNTEAFF

size: NA
V: TRBV27
J: TRBJ2-3
D: TRBD1
DNA: TGTGCCAGCAGTTTTTCCCCCCCCGGGACAGGGTTAGATACGCAGTATTTT
CDR3: CASSFSPPGTGLDTQYF

size: NA
V: TRBV4-1
J: TRBJ1-2
D: NA
DNA: TGCGCCAGCAGCCAAGATTTAGGGGCCGTCGTGAATGGCTACACCTTC
CDR3: CASSQDLGAVVNGYTF

size: NA
V: TRBV7-2
J: TRBJ2-3
D: TRBD1
DNA: TGTGCCAGCAGCTTACTCATCCCCGGGACAGGGGAGGAGGATACGCAGTATTTT
CDR3: CASSLLIPGTGEEDTQYF

size: NA
V: TRBV7-8
J: TRBJ1-2
D: NA
DNA: TGTGCCAGCAGCTTAAGGGGGGGGATTGACTATGGCTACACCTTC
CDR3: CASSLRGGIDYGYTF

size: NA
V: TRBV7-2
J: TRBJ2-1
D: NA
DNA: TGTGCCAGCAGCTTAGCGCTGGAGCCCTACAATGAGCAGTTCTTC
CDR3: CASSLALEPYNEQFF

size: NA
V: TRBV5-6
J: TRBJ1-2
D: TRBD1
DNA: TGTGCCAGCAGCTTAGGGGGCGGCTACACCTTC
CDR3: CASSLGGGYTF

size: NA
V: TRBV27
J: TRBJ2-5
D: NA
DNA: TGTGCCAGCAGTTTCAAACCGGAGCGGACCCAGTACTTC
CDR3: CASSFKPERTQYF

size: NA
V: TRBV4-2
J: TRBJ1-1
D: TRBD1
DNA: TGTGCCAGCAGCCAATCACCCCCGGAAGACAGGGTGGGGTCCACTGAAGCTTTCTTT
CDR3: CASSQSPPEDRVGSTEAFF

size: NA
V: TRBV27
J: TRBJ1-6
D: TRBD1
DNA: TGTGCCAGCAGTTCCGACAGGGTCCCCTATAATTCACCCCTCCACTTT
CDR3: CASSSDRVPYNSPLHF

size: NA
V: TRBV27
J: TRBJ1-5
D: TRBD1
DNA: TGTGCCAGCAGAATCGACAGGGGGGGACAGCCCCAGCATTTT
CDR3: CASRIDRGGQPQHF

size: NA
V: TRBV15
J: TRBJ2-3
D: TRBD2
DNA: TGTGCCACCAGCAGAGAGACTAGCGGGGTCCCTCCGGCAGATACGCAGTATTTT
CDR3: CATSRETSGVPPADTQYF

size: NA
V: TRBV28
J: TRBJ2-7
D: TRBD1
DNA: TGTGCCAGCAGTTCCCCCGGGACAGGTAAATACGAGCAGTACTTC
CDR3: CASSSPGTGKYEQYF

size: NA
V: TRBV6-6
J: TRBJ2-3
D: TRBD2
DNA: TGTGCCAGCAGACCTGGACTAGCGGGGGGCTCAGATACGCAGTATTTT
CDR3: CASRPGLAGGSDTQYF

size: few
V: TRBV6-6
J: TRBJ1-2
D: NA
DNA: TGTGCCAGCAGTTACATCCAGGGGAGGGACTATGGCTACACCTTC
CDR3: CASSYIQGRDYGYTF

size: NA
V: TRBV19
J: TRBJ1-2
D: NA
DNA: TGTGCCAGTACTCTGACAGCCTATGGCTACACCTTC
CDR3: CASTLTAYGYTF

size: NA
V: TRBV29-1
J: TRBJ1-2
D: NA
DNA: TGCAGCGTTGGACAGCTCTATGGCTACACCTTC
CDR3: CSVGQLYGYTF

size: NA
V: TRBV19
J: TRBJ2-2
D: NA
DNA: TGTGCCAGTAGTATTTCGGTTTCCGGGGAGCTGTTTTTT
CDR3: CASSISVSGELFF

size: NA
V: TRBV6-5
J: TRBJ2-7
D: TRBD2
DNA: TGTGCCAGCAGTTACTCAATAGCGGGGGGCCCCTACGAGCAGTACTTC
CDR3: CASSYSIAGGPYEQYF

size: NA
V: TRBV6-5
J: TRBJ1-2
D: TRBD1
DNA: TGTGCCAGCAGCTTGACAGGGGTCTATGGCTACACCTTC
CDR3: CASSLTGVYGYTF

size: NA
V: TRBV18
J: TRBJ2-7
D: NA
DNA: TGTGCCAGCTCACCCTCCCAGGGGCTGTACGAGCAGTACTTC
CDR3: CASSPSQGLYEQYF